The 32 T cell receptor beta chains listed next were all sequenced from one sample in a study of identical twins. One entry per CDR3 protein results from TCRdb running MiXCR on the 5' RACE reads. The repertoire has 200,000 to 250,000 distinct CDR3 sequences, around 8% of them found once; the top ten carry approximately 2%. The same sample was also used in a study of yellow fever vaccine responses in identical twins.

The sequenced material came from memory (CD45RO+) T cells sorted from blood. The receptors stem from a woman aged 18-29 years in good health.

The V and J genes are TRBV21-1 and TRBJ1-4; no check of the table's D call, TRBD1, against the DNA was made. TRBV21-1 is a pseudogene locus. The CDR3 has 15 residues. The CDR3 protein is CASSKVGGQPEKLFF. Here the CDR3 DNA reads TGTGCCAGCAGCAAAGTGGGGGGACAGCCGGAAAAACTGTTTTTT.

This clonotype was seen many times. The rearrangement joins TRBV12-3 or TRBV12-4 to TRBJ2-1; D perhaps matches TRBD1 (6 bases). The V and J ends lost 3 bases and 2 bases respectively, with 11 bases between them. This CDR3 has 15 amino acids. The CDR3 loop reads CASSFTRGPYNEQFF. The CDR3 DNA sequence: TGTGCCAGCAGTTTCACCAGGGGACCCTACAATGAGCAGTTCTTC.

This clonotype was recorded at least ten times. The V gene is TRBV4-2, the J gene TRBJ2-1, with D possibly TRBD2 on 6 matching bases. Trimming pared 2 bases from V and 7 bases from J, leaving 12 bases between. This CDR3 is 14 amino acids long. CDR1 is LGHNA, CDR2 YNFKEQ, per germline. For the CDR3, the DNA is TGTGCCAGCAGCCAACAAACGCGGGGTAATGAGCAGTTCTTC. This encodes CASSQQTRGNEQFF.

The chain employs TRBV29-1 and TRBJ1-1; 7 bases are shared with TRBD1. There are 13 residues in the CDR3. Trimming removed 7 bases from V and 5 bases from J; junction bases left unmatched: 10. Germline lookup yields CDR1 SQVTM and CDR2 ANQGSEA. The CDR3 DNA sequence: TGCAGCGCCCTGACAGGGTTTGTAACTGAAGCTTTCTTT. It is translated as CSALTGFVTEAFF.

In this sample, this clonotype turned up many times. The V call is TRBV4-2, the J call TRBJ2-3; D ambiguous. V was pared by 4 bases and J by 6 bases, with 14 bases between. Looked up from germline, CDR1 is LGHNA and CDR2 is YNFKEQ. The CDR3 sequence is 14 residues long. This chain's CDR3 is CASSRYAATDTQYF. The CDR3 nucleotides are TGTGCCAGCAGCCGATACGCGGCCACGGATACGCAGTATTTT.

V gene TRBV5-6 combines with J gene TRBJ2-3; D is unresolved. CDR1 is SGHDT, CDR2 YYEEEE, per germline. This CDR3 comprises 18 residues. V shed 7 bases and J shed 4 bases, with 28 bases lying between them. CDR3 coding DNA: TGTGCCAGCTTCCCCACTAAAGGTGGCCGGGCCTTTTCAGATACGCAGTATTTT. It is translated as CASFPTKGGRAFSDTQYF.

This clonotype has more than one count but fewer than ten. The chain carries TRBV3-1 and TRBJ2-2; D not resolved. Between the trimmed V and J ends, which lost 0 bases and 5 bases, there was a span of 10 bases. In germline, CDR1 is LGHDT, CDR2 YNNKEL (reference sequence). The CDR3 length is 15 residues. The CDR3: CASSQEGVITGELFF. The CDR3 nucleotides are TGTGCCAGCAGCCAAGAGGGCGTAATAACCGGGGAGCTGTTTTTT.

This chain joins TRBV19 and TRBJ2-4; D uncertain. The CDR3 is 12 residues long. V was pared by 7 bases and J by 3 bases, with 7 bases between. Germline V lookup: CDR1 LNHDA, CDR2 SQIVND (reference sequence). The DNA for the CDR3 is TGTGCCAGTATTGACTTCAAAAACATTCAGTACTTC. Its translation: CASIDFKNIQYF.

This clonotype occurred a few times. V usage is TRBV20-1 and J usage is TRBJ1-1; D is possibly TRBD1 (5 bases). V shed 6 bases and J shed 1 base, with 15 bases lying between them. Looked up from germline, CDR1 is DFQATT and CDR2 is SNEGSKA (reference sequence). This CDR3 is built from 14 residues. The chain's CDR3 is CSALNEQGNTEAFF. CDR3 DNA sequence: TGCAGTGCCTTGAATGAGCAGGGGAACACTGAAGCTTTCTTT.

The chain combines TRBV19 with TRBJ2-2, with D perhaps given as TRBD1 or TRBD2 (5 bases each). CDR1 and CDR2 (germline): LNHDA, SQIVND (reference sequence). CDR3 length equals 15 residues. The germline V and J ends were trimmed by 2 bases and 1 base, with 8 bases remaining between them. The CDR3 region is CASSIRGENTGELFF. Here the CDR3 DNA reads TGTGCCAGTAGTATAAGAGGGGAGAACACCGGGGAGCTGTTTTTT.

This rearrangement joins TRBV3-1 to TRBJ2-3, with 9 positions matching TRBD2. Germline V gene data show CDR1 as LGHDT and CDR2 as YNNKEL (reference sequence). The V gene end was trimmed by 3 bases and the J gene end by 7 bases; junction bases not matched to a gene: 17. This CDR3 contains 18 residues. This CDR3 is CASSQGVTRGGAVNTQYF. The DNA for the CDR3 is TGTGCCAGCAGCCAGGGGGTCACGCGCGGGGGGGCCGTGAATACGCAGTATTTT.

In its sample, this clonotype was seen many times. The DNA of the CDR3 is TGTGCCAGCAGCCAAGGGTTCCTAGCGGGGGGATTCTACAATGAGCAGTTCTTC. Protein product: CASSQGFLAGGFYNEQFF. The chain links TRBV3-1 to TRBJ2-1; 11 bases match TRBD2. The CDR3 runs to 18 residues. J gave up 3 bases and V 1 base, and 8 bases lay outside the gene matches. Germline loops: CDR1 LGHDT, CDR2 YNNKEL (reference sequence).

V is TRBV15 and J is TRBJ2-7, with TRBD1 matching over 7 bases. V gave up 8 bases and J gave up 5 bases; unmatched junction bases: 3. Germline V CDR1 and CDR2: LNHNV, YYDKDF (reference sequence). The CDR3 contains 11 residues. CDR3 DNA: TGTGCCACCGCCGACAGGGACGAGCAGTACTTC. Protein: CATADRDEQYF.

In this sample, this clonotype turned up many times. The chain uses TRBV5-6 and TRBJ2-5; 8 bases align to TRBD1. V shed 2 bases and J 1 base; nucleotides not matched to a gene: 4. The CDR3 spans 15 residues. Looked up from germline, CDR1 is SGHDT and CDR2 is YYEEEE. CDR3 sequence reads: CASSFRTGTQETQYF. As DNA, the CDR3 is TGTGCCAGCAGCTTCCGGACAGGGACCCAAGAGACCCAGTACTTC.

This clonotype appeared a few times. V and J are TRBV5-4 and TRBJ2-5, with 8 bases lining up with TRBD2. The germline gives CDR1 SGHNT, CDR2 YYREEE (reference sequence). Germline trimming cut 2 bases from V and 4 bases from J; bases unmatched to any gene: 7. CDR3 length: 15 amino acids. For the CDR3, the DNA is TGTGCCAGCAGCTTCCCGGGGGGGATCGTAGAGACCCAGTACTTC. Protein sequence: CASSFPGGIVETQYF.

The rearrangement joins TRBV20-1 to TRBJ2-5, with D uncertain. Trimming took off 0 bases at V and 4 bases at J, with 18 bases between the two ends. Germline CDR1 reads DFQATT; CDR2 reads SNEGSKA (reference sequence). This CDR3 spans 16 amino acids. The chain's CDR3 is CSAREGASAFGETQYF. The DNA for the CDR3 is TGCAGTGCTAGAGAAGGAGCCAGCGCCTTCGGAGAGACCCAGTACTTC.

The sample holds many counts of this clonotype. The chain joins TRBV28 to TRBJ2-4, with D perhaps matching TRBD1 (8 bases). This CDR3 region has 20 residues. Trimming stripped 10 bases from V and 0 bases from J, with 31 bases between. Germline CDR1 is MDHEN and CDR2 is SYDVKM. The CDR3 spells CATTPLSGTGGLLAKNIQYF. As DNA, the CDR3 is TGTGCCACCACCCCCTTAAGCGGGACAGGAGGCTTATTAGCCAAAAACATTCAGTACTTC.

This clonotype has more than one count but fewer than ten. CDR3 residues: CASSPGGVSTDTQYF. In DNA form, the CDR3 reads TGTGCCAGCAGTCCAGGGGGCGTTAGCACAGATACGCAGTATTTT. The chain joins TRBV6-1 to TRBJ2-3, with 8 bases matching TRBD1. Germline trimming cut 5 bases from V and 0 bases from J; bases unmatched to any gene: 4. The CDR3 has 15 amino acids. Looked up from germline, CDR1 is MNHNS and CDR2 is SASEGT.

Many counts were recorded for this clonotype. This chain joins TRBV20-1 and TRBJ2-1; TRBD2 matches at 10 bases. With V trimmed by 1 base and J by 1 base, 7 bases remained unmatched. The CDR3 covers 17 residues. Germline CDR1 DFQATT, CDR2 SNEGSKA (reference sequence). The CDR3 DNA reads TGCAGTGCTAGAGCCAACGAGCGGGGGGGGTCCTACAATGAGCAGTTCTTC. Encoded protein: CSARANERGGSYNEQFF.

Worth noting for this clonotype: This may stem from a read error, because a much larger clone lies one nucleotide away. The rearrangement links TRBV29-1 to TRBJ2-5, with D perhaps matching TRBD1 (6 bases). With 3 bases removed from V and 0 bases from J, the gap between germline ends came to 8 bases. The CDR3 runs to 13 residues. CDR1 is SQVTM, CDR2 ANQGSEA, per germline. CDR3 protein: CSVEWDNQETQYF. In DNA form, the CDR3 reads TGCAGCGTTGAGTGGGACAACCAAGAGACCCAGTACTTC.

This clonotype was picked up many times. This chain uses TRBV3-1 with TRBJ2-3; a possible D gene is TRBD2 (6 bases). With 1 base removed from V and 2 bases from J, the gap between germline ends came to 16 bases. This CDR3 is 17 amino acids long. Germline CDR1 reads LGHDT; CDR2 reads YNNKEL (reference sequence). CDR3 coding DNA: TGTGCCAGCAGCCAAGGTCGGGGGTTTTTCTCCACAGATACGCAGTATTTT. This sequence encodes CASSQGRGFFSTDTQYF.

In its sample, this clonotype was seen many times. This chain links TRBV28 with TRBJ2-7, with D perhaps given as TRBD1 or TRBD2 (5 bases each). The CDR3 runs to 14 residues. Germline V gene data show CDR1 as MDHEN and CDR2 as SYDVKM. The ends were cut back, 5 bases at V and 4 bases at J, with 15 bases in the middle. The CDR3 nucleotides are TGTGCCAGCAGTCCCCATTGGGACCATTACGAGCAGTACTTC. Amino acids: CASSPHWDHYEQYF.

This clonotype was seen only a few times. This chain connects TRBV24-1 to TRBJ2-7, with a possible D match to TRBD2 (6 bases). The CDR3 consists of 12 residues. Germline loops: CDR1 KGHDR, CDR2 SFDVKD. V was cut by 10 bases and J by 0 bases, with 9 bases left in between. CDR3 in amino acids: CATEGNSYEQYF. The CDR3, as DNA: TGTGCCACGGAGGGGAACTCCTACGAGCAGTACTTC.

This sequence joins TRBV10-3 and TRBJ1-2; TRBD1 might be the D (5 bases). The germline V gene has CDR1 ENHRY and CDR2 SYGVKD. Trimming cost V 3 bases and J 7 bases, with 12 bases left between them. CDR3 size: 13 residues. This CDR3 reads CAISEYGDRGYTF. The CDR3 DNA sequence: TGTGCCATCAGTGAATACGGGGACCGTGGCTACACCTTC.

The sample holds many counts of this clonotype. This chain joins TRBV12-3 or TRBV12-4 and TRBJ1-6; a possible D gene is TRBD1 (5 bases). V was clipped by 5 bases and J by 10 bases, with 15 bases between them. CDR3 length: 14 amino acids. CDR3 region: CASSPGGRESPLHF. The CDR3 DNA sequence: TGTGCCAGCAGTCCAGGAGGCAGGGAGTCACCCCTCCACTTT.

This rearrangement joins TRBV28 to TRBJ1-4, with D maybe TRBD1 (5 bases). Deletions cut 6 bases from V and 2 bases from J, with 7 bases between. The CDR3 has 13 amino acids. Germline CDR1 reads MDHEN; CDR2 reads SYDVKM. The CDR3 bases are TGTGCCAGCAGGGCAGGGACTAATGAAAAACTGTTTTTT. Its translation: CASRAGTNEKLFF.

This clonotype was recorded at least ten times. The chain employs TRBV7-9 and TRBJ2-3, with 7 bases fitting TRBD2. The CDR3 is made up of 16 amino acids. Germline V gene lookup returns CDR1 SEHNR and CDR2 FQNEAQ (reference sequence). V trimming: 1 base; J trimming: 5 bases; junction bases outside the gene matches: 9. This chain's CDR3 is CASSLGFPGRQDTQYF. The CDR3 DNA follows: TGTGCCAGCAGCTTAGGTTTCCCCGGGAGGCAAGATACGCAGTATTTT.

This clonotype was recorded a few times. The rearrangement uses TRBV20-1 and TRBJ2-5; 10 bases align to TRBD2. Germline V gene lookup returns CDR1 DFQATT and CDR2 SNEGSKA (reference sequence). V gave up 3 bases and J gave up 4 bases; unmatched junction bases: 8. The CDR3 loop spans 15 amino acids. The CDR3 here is CSARESGGARETQYF. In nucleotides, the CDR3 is TGCAGTGCTAGGGAAAGCGGGGGGGCCCGAGAGACCCAGTACTTC.

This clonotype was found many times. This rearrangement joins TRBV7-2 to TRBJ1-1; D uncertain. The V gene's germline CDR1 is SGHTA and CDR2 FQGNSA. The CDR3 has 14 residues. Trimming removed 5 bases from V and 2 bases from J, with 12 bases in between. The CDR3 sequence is CASSPRWGNTEAFF. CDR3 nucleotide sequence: TGTGCCAGCAGCCCCCGGTGGGGAAACACTGAAGCTTTCTTT.

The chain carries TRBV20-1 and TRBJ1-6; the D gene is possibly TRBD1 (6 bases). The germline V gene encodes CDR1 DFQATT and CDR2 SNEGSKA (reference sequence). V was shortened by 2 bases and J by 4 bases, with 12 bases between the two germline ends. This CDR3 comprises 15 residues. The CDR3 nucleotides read TGCAGTGCTAGACCCGGACAGTTTTATAATTCACCCCTCCACTTT. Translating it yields CSARPGQFYNSPLHF.

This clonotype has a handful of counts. As DNA, the CDR3 is TGTGCCAGCAGCTTCTCAACAGGGAGGATACAGCCCCAGCATTTT. It codes for CASSFSTGRIQPQHF. V gene TRBV7-2 combines with J gene TRBJ1-5, with D possibly being TRBD1 (6 bases). The length of the CDR3 is 15 residues. CDR1 and CDR2 from the germline V gene are SGHTA and FQGNSA. V gave up 3 bases and J gave up 7 bases, with 16 bases separating them.

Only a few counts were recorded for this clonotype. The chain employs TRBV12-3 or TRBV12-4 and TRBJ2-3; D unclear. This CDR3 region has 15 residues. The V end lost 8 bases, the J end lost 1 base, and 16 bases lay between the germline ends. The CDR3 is CASGKVLLGTDTQYF. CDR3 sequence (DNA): TGTGCCAGCGGTAAGGTCCTCCTAGGCACAGATACGCAGTATTTT.